Listed below are T cell receptor beta chains from one sample, sequenced in a study of blood T cell repertoires in COVID-19. TCRdb keeps only in-frame clones here, not all; method: immunoSEQ multiplex PCR. The table lists about 220,000 clones, roughly 84% of them singletons. The source material was peripheral blood. The receptors come from a woman over 75 with acute or convalescent COVID-19. CDR3s include the opening cysteine and the closing phenylalanine or tryptophan. Fields, in order: CDR3 protein, CDR3 DNA, clone size, D gene, CDR3 length, J gene, V gene. The D gene is left open where the match is weak. Size values are once, few and many counts, or a class for expanded clones, and some rows have none.

cdr3_aa: CASSPGDRVHTQYF; cdr3_nt: TGTGCCAGCAGCCCAGGGGACAGGGTGCATACGCAGTATTTT; clone_size: -; d_call: TRBD1; cdr3_length: 14; j_call: TRBJ2-3; v_call: TRBV7-3
cdr3_aa: CASRQGYSNQPQHF; cdr3_nt: TGTGCCAGCCGACAGGGGTATAGCAATCAGCCCCAGCATTTT; clone_size: -; d_call: TRBD1; cdr3_length: 14; j_call: TRBJ1-5; v_call: TRBV6-5
cdr3_aa: CASSDVGVGSPLHF; cdr3_nt: TGTGCCAGCAGTGACGTAGGGGTCGGTTCACCCCTCCACTTT; clone_size: few; d_call: -; cdr3_length: 14; j_call: TRBJ1-6; v_call: TRBV6-2/TRBV6-3
cdr3_aa: CASSETGGIYGYTF; cdr3_nt: TGTGCCAGCAGTGAAACCGGCGGAATATATGGCTACACCTTC; clone_size: -; d_call: -; cdr3_length: 14; j_call: TRBJ1-2; v_call: TRBV6-1
cdr3_aa: CASSHLRGTGGSSSGNTIYF; cdr3_nt: TGTGCCAGCAGCCATCTAAGGGGGACAGGGGGCTCTTCGTCTGGAAACACCATATATTTT; clone_size: -; d_call: TRBD1; cdr3_length: 20; j_call: TRBJ1-3; v_call: TRBV3-1/TRBV3-2
cdr3_aa: CASSQGSGQVYGYTF; cdr3_nt: TGTGCCAGCAGCCAGGGATCAGGGCAGGTCTATGGCTACACCTTC; clone_size: -; d_call: -; cdr3_length: 15; j_call: TRBJ1-2; v_call: TRBV3-1/TRBV3-2
cdr3_aa: CASSNRVNEQFF; cdr3_nt: TGTGCCAGCAGCAACAGGGTTAATGAGCAGTTCTTC; clone_size: -; d_call: -; cdr3_length: 12; j_call: TRBJ2-1; v_call: TRBV7-6
cdr3_aa: CASSHRRTSGGAYEQYF; cdr3_nt: TGTGCCAGCAGCCATCGTCGGACTAGCGGGGGGGCTTACGAGCAGTACTTC; clone_size: -; d_call: TRBD2; cdr3_length: 17; j_call: TRBJ2-7; v_call: TRBV3-1/TRBV3-2
cdr3_aa: CASSPTGNWEKLFF; cdr3_nt: TGTGCCAGCAGCCCGACTGGTAACTGGGAAAAACTGTTTTTT; clone_size: -; d_call: -; cdr3_length: 14; j_call: TRBJ1-4; v_call: TRBV3-1/TRBV3-2
cdr3_aa: CASSLALSDGTDTQYF; cdr3_nt: TGTGCCAGCAGCTTAGCGCTCAGCGACGGCACAGATACGCAGTATTTT; clone_size: -; d_call: -; cdr3_length: 16; j_call: TRBJ2-3; v_call: TRBV7-9
cdr3_aa: CASSKQKGTSLRSYNEQFF; cdr3_nt: TGTGCCAGCAGCAAGCAGAAAGGGACTAGCCTCCGCTCCTACAATGAGCAGTTCTTC; clone_size: -; d_call: TRBD2; cdr3_length: 19; j_call: TRBJ2-1; v_call: TRBV3-1/TRBV3-2
cdr3_aa: CASSLAAGGTAYEQYF; cdr3_nt: TGTGCCAGCAGCTTAGCCGCAGGGGGCACGGCCTACGAGCAGTACTTC; clone_size: -; d_call: TRBD1; cdr3_length: 16; j_call: TRBJ2-7; v_call: TRBV7-8
cdr3_aa: CAISERTGDVGNTEAFF; cdr3_nt: TGTGCCATCAGTGAGAGGACAGGGGATGTAGGGAACACTGAAGCTTTCTTT; clone_size: -; d_call: TRBD1; cdr3_length: 17; j_call: TRBJ1-1; v_call: TRBV10-3
cdr3_aa: CASSLVAGATDTQYF; cdr3_nt: TGTGCCAGCAGCTTAGTAGCGGGGGCCACAGATACGCAGTATTTT; clone_size: -; d_call: TRBD2; cdr3_length: 15; j_call: TRBJ2-3; v_call: TRBV7-9
cdr3_aa: CSADRAYEQYF; cdr3_nt: TGCAGTGCTGACAGGGCCTACGAGCAGTACTTC; clone_size: -; d_call: TRBD1; cdr3_length: 11; j_call: TRBJ2-7; v_call: TRBV20-1
cdr3_aa: CATSRDSNRGTEAFF; cdr3_nt: TGTGCCACCAGCAGAGATTCCAACAGGGGTACTGAAGCTTTCTTT; clone_size: -; d_call: TRBD1; cdr3_length: 15; j_call: TRBJ1-1; v_call: TRBV15
cdr3_aa: CASHRSGQGVANQPQHF; cdr3_nt: TGTGCCAGCCATAGATCAGGACAGGGGGTGGCCAATCAGCCCCAGCATTTT; clone_size: -; d_call: TRBD1; cdr3_length: 17; j_call: TRBJ1-5; v_call: TRBV5-6
cdr3_aa: CASSLGGGNNQPQHF; cdr3_nt: TGTGCCAGCAGCTTAGGGGGGGGCAACAATCAGCCCCAGCATTTT; clone_size: -; d_call: -; cdr3_length: 15; j_call: TRBJ1-5; v_call: TRBV7-2
cdr3_aa: CASSTFSTSGGDKQYF; cdr3_nt: TGTGCCAGTAGTACTTTTTCGACTAGCGGGGGGGACAAGCAGTACTTC; clone_size: -; d_call: TRBD2; cdr3_length: 16; j_call: TRBJ2-7; v_call: TRBV19
cdr3_aa: CASSQALGIGRGETQYF; cdr3_nt: TGTGCCAGCAGCCAAGCTCTTGGGATAGGGAGGGGAGAGACCCAGTACTTC; clone_size: -; d_call: TRBD2; cdr3_length: 17; j_call: TRBJ2-5; v_call: TRBV4-2
cdr3_aa: CASSTGQRNYGYTF; cdr3_nt: TGTGCCAGCAGCACGGGACAGCGTAACTATGGCTACACCTTC; clone_size: -; d_call: TRBD1; cdr3_length: 14; j_call: TRBJ1-2; v_call: TRBV5-4
cdr3_aa: CASSSRTGDTGELFF; cdr3_nt: TGTGCCAGCAGCTCCCGGACAGGAGACACCGGGGAGCTGTTTTTT; clone_size: -; d_call: TRBD1; cdr3_length: 15; j_call: TRBJ2-2; v_call: TRBV7-8
cdr3_aa: CASSLGSDTDTQYF; cdr3_nt: TGTGCCAGCAGCTTAGGGTCAGACACAGATACGCAGTATTTT; clone_size: once; d_call: -; cdr3_length: 14; j_call: TRBJ2-3; v_call: TRBV7-9
cdr3_aa: CASSLGVTPGSMNTEAFF; cdr3_nt: TGTGCCAGCAGCTTGGGCGTCACCCCAGGGTCCATGAACACTGAAGCTTTCTTT; clone_size: -; d_call: -; cdr3_length: 18; j_call: TRBJ1-1; v_call: TRBV5-4
cdr3_aa: CASSRTPNQPQHF; cdr3_nt: TGTGCCAGCAGCCGAACTCCTAATCAGCCCCAGCATTTT; clone_size: -; d_call: -; cdr3_length: 13; j_call: TRBJ1-5; v_call: TRBV6-5
cdr3_aa: CASSPGDRVAATNEKLFF; cdr3_nt: TGTGCCAGCAGCCCTGGGGACAGGGTCGCTGCAACTAATGAAAAACTGTTTTTT; clone_size: -; d_call: TRBD1; cdr3_length: 18; j_call: TRBJ1-4; v_call: TRBV5-8
cdr3_aa: CASSYLPASGWASTGELFF; cdr3_nt: TGTGCCAGCTCCTACCTGCCGGCTAGCGGATGGGCGAGCACCGGGGAGCTGTTTTTT; clone_size: -; d_call: TRBD2; cdr3_length: 19; j_call: TRBJ2-2; v_call: TRBV2
cdr3_aa: CASSVGRGLTNTEAFF; cdr3_nt: TGTGCCAGCAGCGTAGGGCGGGGGCTGACGAACACTGAAGCTTTCTTT; clone_size: -; d_call: -; cdr3_length: 16; j_call: TRBJ1-1; v_call: TRBV5-4
cdr3_aa: CASSLSRDRVNTIYF; cdr3_nt: TGTGCCAGCAGCTTATCCCGGGACAGGGTAAACACCATATATTTT; clone_size: -; d_call: TRBD1; cdr3_length: 15; j_call: TRBJ1-3; v_call: TRBV11-2
cdr3_aa: CASSMGRGSYNEQFF; cdr3_nt: TGTGCCAGTAGTATGGGGCGGGGGTCCTACAATGAGCAGTTCTTC; clone_size: -; d_call: TRBD2; cdr3_length: 15; j_call: TRBJ2-1; v_call: TRBV19
cdr3_aa: CASSLVGTGPFPGYTF; cdr3_nt: TGTGCCAGCAGCTTAGTGGGAACAGGCCCCTTCCCTGGCTACACCTTC; clone_size: -; d_call: -; cdr3_length: 16; j_call: TRBJ1-2; v_call: TRBV7-2
cdr3_aa: CASHTPGANVLTF; cdr3_nt: TGTGCCAGCCATACTCCTGGGGCCAACGTCCTGACTTTC; clone_size: -; d_call: -; cdr3_length: 13; j_call: TRBJ2-6; v_call: TRBV6-5
cdr3_aa: CASSPPPSGGLFAYEQYF; cdr3_nt: TGTGCCAGCTCACCACCGCCTAGCGGGGGGCTCTTCGCCTACGAGCAGTACTTC; clone_size: once; d_call: TRBD2; cdr3_length: 18; j_call: TRBJ2-7; v_call: TRBV18
cdr3_aa: CASSWAANNEKLFF; cdr3_nt: TGTGCCAGTAGTTGGGCAGCCAATAATGAAAAACTGTTTTTT; clone_size: -; d_call: -; cdr3_length: 14; j_call: TRBJ1-4; v_call: TRBV19
cdr3_aa: CASSSYAGGTEAFF; cdr3_nt: TGTGCCAGCTCATCGTACGCCGGGGGCACTGAAGCTTTCTTT; clone_size: -; d_call: -; cdr3_length: 14; j_call: TRBJ1-1; v_call: TRBV18